The 28 T cell receptor beta chains presented below share a single source sample, sequenced in a study of read filtering for tumor transcriptome and immune sequencing. From about 400 ng of RNA, a library with molecular barcoded alpha/delta and beta/gamma adaptors was made. TCRdb used MiXCR to reprocess the reads, holding one entry per CDR3 protein. Of about 57,000 distinct CDR3 sequences in the sample, about 14% are singletons; the top ten hold 40% to 55%. Sequencing used a population of CD138-negative cells sorted from bone marrow. These receptors all come from a donor at least 40 years old with multiple myeloma.

This clonotype was seen at least ten times. The chain is built from TRBV12-3 or TRBV12-4 and TRBJ2-4; unclear D gene. Trimming removed 3 bases from V and 0 bases from J, with 9 bases in between. CDR3 length: 15 amino acids. CDR3 sequence reads: CASSFKHLAKNIQYF. In DNA, the CDR3 is TGTGCCAGCAGTTTTAAGCACCTAGCCAAAAACATTCAGTACTTC.

This clonotype was seen at least ten times. The V gene is TRBV20-1, the J gene TRBJ2-1, with 8 bases that match TRBD2. Germline assignment: CDR1 DFQATT and CDR2 SNEGSKA (reference sequence). The CDR3 runs 15 residues. Trimming at V came to 3 bases and at J to 4 bases, leaving 8 bases not matched to a gene. The CDR3, as DNA: TGCAGTGCTAGGAAAAGCGGGGGCTATTACAATGAGCAGTTCTTC. It encodes CSARKSGGYYNEQFF.

Ten or more counts support this clonotype. The CDR3 here is CASSSTGSTPLHF. CDR3 in DNA: TGTGCCAGCAGCTCGACAGGCAGCACACCCCTCCACTTT. The V gene is TRBV14, the J gene TRBJ1-6; maybe TRBD1 (6 bases). Per the germline V gene, CDR1 is SGHDN and CDR2 is FVKESK. The CDR3 sequence is 13 residues long. Trimming pared 5 bases from V and 11 bases from J, leaving 13 bases between. The full variable domain, completed using reference TRBV14 and TRBJ1-6, is EAGVTQFPSHSVIEKGQTVTLRCDPISGHDNLYWYRRVMGKEIKFLLHFVKESKQDESGMPNNRFLAERTGGTYSTLKVQPAELEDSGVYFCASSSTGSTPLHFGNGTRLTVT.

The table lists this clonotype with a few counts. V gene TRBV5-1 combines with J gene TRBJ2-1; tentative D call: TRBD2 (6 bases). This CDR3 comprises 15 residues. CDR1 is SGHRS and CDR2 is YFSETQ in the germline V gene. V was clipped by 7 bases and J by 3 bases, with 17 bases between them. The CDR3 here is CASSLGSGLYNEQFF. Here the CDR3 DNA reads TGCGCCAGCTCGTTGGGTAGCGGACTCTACAATGAGCAGTTCTTC.

This clonotype has only a few counts. At one boundary the junction diverges from the germline segment, which might be a read error. V usage is TRBV20-1 and J usage is TRBJ1-1; TRBD1 might be the D (6 bases). The V gene's germline CDR1 is DFQATT and CDR2 SNEGSKA (reference sequence). CDR3 length: 12 amino acids. This CDR3 reads CSARATQGPPLF. For the CDR3, the DNA is TGCAGTGCTAGAGCCACACAGGGTCCCCCTCTCTTT.

Comment on this clonotype: Germline is not matched at one junction end, which may reflect a read error. The chain joins TRBV20-1 to TRBJ2-1; TRBD2 might be the D (5 bases). Germline values: CDR1 DFQATT, CDR2 SNEGSKA (reference sequence). The CDR3 length is 15 residues. For the CDR3, the DNA is TGCAGTGCTGGAACAACGGGGAGCTCCTACAACGAGCAGTTCTTC. Its translation is CSAGTTGSSYNEQFF.

This clonotype was seen more than once but under ten times. The chain uses TRBV20-1 and TRBJ1-1, with D unclear. This CDR3 is 13 amino acids long. The V end lost 3 bases, the J end lost 1 base, and 9 bases lay between the germline ends. Germline values: CDR1 DFQATT, CDR2 SNEGSKA (reference sequence). The CDR3 is CSASEGPNTEAFF. Here the CDR3 DNA reads TGCAGTGCTAGCGAGGGCCCGAACACTGAAGCTTTCTTT.

V gene TRBV7-9 combines with J gene TRBJ2-4; D uncertain. CDR1 and CDR2 (germline): SEHNR, FQNEAQ (reference sequence). CDR3 size: 15 residues. The V end lost 4 bases, the J end lost 1 base, and 11 bases lay between the germline ends. CDR3: CASSSGIDAKNIQYF. For the CDR3, the DNA is TGTGCCAGCAGCTCAGGAATAGACGCCAAAAACATTCAGTACTTC. Based on the CDR3 plus reference TRBV7-9 and TRBJ2-4, the full variable domain is DTGVSQNPRHKITKRGQNVTFRCDPISEHNRLYWYRQTLGQGPEFLTYFQNEAQLEKSRLLSDRFSAERPKGSFSTLEIQRTEQGDSAMYLCASSSGIDAKNIQYFGAGTRLSVL.

The table lists this clonotype with many counts. Here the CDR3 DNA reads TGTGCCAGCAGCTTGGGACAGGGCGGAAATCAGCCCCAGCATTTT. It yields the protein CASSLGQGGNQPQHF. The rearrangement links TRBV5-5 to TRBJ1-5; 7 nucleotides line up with TRBD1. The V gene's germline CDR1 is SGHKS and CDR2 YYEKEE (reference sequence). V lost 0 bases and J lost 4; bases outside the gene matches: 4. This CDR3 region has 15 residues.

Only a few counts were recorded for this clonotype. V and J are TRBV28 and TRBJ2-7; 7 bases match TRBD2. The J segment lost 4 bases and the V segment lost 5 bases, leaving 8 bases of the junction unmatched. CDR1 is MDHEN, CDR2 SYDVKM, per germline. The CDR3 spans 14 residues. For the CDR3, the DNA is TGTGCCAGCAGTCCAGCGGGGATTGGGTACGAGCAGTACTTC. It specifies CASSPAGIGYEQYF.

This clonotype was observed at least ten times. The rearrangement uses TRBV20-1 and TRBJ1-1, with D possibly being TRBD1 (5 bases). Germline CDR1 DFQATT, CDR2 SNEGSKA (reference sequence). The CDR3 runs 12 residues. Trimming left V 4 bases short and J 9 bases short, with 15 bases between. The CDR3 DNA is TGCAGTGCTACCCCCCGGGACGGGAAAGCTTTCTTT. Its protein is CSATPRDGKAFF.

The chain recombines TRBV20-1 with TRBJ1-5; TRBD1 matches at 7 bases. The CDR3 covers 14 residues. The germline gives CDR1 DFQATT, CDR2 SNEGSKA (reference sequence). With V trimmed by 0 bases and J by 9 bases, 8 bases remained unmatched. CDR3 in DNA: TGCAGTGCTAGAGAGGGGACAGAAAAACGGCCCCAGCATTTT. Encoded protein: CSAREGTEKRPQHF.

In its sample, this clonotype was seen many times. The chain uses TRBV5-1 and TRBJ2-7; a weak D match, TRBD2 (5 bases). There are 16 residues in the CDR3. V lost 2 bases and J lost 3, with 18 bases in between. Per germline, CDR1 SGHRS and CDR2 YFSETQ. The CDR3 nucleotides are TGCGCCAGCAGCTTCCCGGAGTCGGGAAACGTCTACGAGCAGTACTTC. Its translation is CASSFPESGNVYEQYF.

This clonotype was detected ten times or more. The rearrangement uses TRBV24-1 and TRBJ2-4, with TRBD2 as a possible D gene (5 bases). Looked up from germline, CDR1 is KGHDR and CDR2 is SFDVKD. The CDR3 runs 17 residues. Trimming left V 3 bases short and J 5 bases short, with 19 bases between. CDR3: CATSDTRTSGVQNIQYF. DNA of the CDR3: TGTGCCACCAGTGATACGCGAACTAGTGGGGTACAAAACATTCAGTACTTC.

This clonotype was seen ten or more times. The V and J genes are TRBV30 and TRBJ2-1; TRBD2 matches at 11 bases. Germline V gene lookup returns CDR1 GTSNPN and CDR2 SVGIG (reference sequence). CDR3 length: 14 residues. V shed 3 bases and J 6 bases; nucleotides not matched to a gene: 4. The CDR3 region is CAWRLAGAGNEQFF. CDR3 in DNA: TGTGCCTGGAGACTAGCGGGAGCGGGCAATGAGCAGTTCTTC.

A note on this clonotype: Relative to the germline gene, one junction end is altered; a read error may explain this. The rearrangement uses TRBV30 and TRBJ2-6; a weak D match, TRBD1 (6 bases). CDR1 is GTSNPN and CDR2 is SVGIG in the germline V gene (reference sequence). CDR3 size: 15 residues. The CDR3, as DNA: TGCGCCTGGAGTGTAGGGGGTATTGGGGCCAACGTCCTGACTTTC. It encodes CAWSVGGIGANVLTF.

This clonotype was seen repeatedly, ten times or more. V and J are TRBV5-1 and TRBJ1-1, with D maybe TRBD1 (5 bases). V lost 0 bases, J lost 0 bases, and 18 bases lay in between. This CDR3 spans 18 amino acids. Germline CDR1 reads SGHRS; CDR2 reads YFSETQ. The CDR3 DNA reads as TGCGCCAGCAGCTTGGTAAGGGACCGGGAGCTCATGAACACTGAAGCTTTCTTT. Its protein is CASSLVRDRELMNTEAFF.

This clonotype has ten or more counts. The V and J genes are TRBV9 and TRBJ2-7; 9 bases fit TRBD2. This CDR3 has 15 amino acids. J lost 4 bases, V lost 0 bases, and 5 bases had no gene match. Germline values: CDR1 SGDLS, CDR2 YYNGEE. The CDR3 nucleotides read TGTGCCAGCAGCGTAGGGGCTAGCGGGGCGTACGAGCAGTACTTC. It encodes CASSVGASGAYEQYF.

This clonotype was counted once. The chain links TRBV30 to TRBJ2-1; the D gene is possibly TRBD1 (6 bases). V dropped 5 bases and J dropped 8 bases, with 16 bases sitting between them. Germline V lookup: CDR1 GTSNPN, CDR2 SVGIG (reference sequence). The CDR3 is made up of 13 amino acids. The CDR3 DNA follows: TGTGCCTGGGACAGGTTGTTCGGTGATGAGCAGTTCTTC. Protein sequence: CAWDRLFGDEQFF. The full variable domain, its missing parts supplied by reference TRBV30 and TRBJ2-1, is SQTIHQWPATLVQPVGSPLSLECTVEGTSNPNLYWYRQAAGRGLQLLFYSVGIGQISSEVPQNLSASRPQDRQFILSSKKLLLSDSGFYLCAWDRLFGDEQFFGPGTRLTVL.

Many counts were recorded for this clonotype. The V gene is TRBV10-3, the J gene TRBJ1-5; D may be TRBD1 (5 bases). CDR3 length equals 13 residues. Deletions cut 6 bases from V and 8 bases from J, with 14 bases between. CDR1 and CDR2 from the germline V gene are ENHRY and SYGVKD. CDR3 protein: CAISKTDREPQHF. For the CDR3, the DNA is TGTGCCATCAGCAAGACAGATAGGGAGCCCCAGCATTTT.

To note about this clonotype: A much larger clone sits a single nucleotide away, making a read error possible. The chain recombines TRBV3-1 with TRBJ1-2, with no clear D. The CDR3 spans 13 residues. CDR1 LGHDT and CDR2 YNNKEL come from the germline V gene (reference sequence). The CDR3 sequence is CASSQGSHYGYNF. The CDR3 DNA reads as TGTGCCAGCAGCCAAGGTTCACACTATGGCTACAACTTC.

This clonotype was picked up many times. The rearrangement uses TRBV30 and TRBJ2-7, with 11 bases matching TRBD2. Losses at the gene ends were 6 bases for V and 6 bases for J; bases not matched to a gene: 4. CDR1 and CDR2 (germline): GTSNPN, SVGIG (reference sequence). The CDR3 has 12 residues. CDR3 residues: CACTSGRREQYF. CDR3 nucleotide sequence: TGTGCCTGCACTAGCGGGAGACGCGAGCAGTACTTC.

The sample holds many counts of this clonotype. The rearrangement uses TRBV7-2 and TRBJ1-5, with D possibly being TRBD1 (6 bases). This CDR3 is 14 amino acids long. The V end lost 1 base, the J end lost 4 bases, and 8 bases lay between the germline ends. Germline V gives CDR1 SGHTA, CDR2 FQGNSA. The CDR3 nucleotides read TGTGCCAGCAGCTTAGAGGGGGGGAATCAGCCCCAGCATTTT. Translation gives CASSLEGGNQPQHF.

This clonotype was observed at least ten times. V is TRBV4-1 and J is TRBJ1-5; D possibly corresponds to TRBD1 (5 bases). CDR3 length: 16 amino acids. From germline, CDR1 is MGHRA and CDR2 YSYEKL. Trimming shortened V by 0 bases and J by 4 bases, and 13 bases separated the two germline ends. This chain's CDR3 is CASSQDRTSSNQPQHF. The CDR3 coding sequence is TGCGCCAGCAGCCAAGATCGGACATCGAGTAATCAGCCCCAGCATTTT.

This clonotype was detected many times. The V call is TRBV29-1, the J call TRBJ2-7, with no clear D. Trimming removed 0 bases from V and 6 bases from J, with 6 bases in between. The CDR3 is 11 amino acids. Looked up from germline, CDR1 is SQVTM and CDR2 is ANQGSEA. The CDR3 loop reads CSVEDQVEQYF. As DNA, the CDR3 is TGCAGCGTTGAAGATCAGGTCGAGCAGTACTTC.

The sample holds many counts of this clonotype. The genes are TRBV7-2 and TRBJ2-5, with 7 bases fitting TRBD1. V shed 5 bases, J shed 1 base, and the junction held 4 bases outside the gene matches. The CDR3 length is 14 residues. CDR1 and CDR2 (germline): SGHTA, FQGNSA. The CDR3 protein is CASSIQGTQETQYF. Here the CDR3 DNA reads TGTGCCAGCAGCATACAGGGGACCCAAGAGACCCAGTACTTC.

This clonotype showed up just a few times. This sequence joins TRBV20-1 and TRBJ2-2; D remains ambiguous. Germline CDR1 is DFQATT and CDR2 is SNEGSKA (reference sequence). CDR3 length: 14 residues. Between the trimmed V and J ends, which lost 3 bases and 0 bases, there was a span of 8 bases. This CDR3 is CSASPLANTGELFF. The CDR3 DNA sequence: TGCAGTGCTAGTCCTCTAGCGAACACCGGGGAGCTGTTTTTT.

Only a few counts were recorded for this clonotype. Given a much more abundant clone one base away, this may be a read error. This chain joins TRBV30 and TRBJ1-1; possible D gene TRBD1, 6 bases. CDR3 length: 13 residues. Deletions cut 5 bases from V and 4 bases from J, with 14 bases between. Germline CDR1 reads GTSNPN; CDR2 reads SVGIG (reference sequence). Written as DNA, the CDR3 is TGTGCCTGGGACGTGGACAGTAGCACTGAAGCTTTCTTT. This gives the protein CAWDVDSSTEAFF.